This TCR beta chain was documented in a study of early T cells in non-severe SARS-CoV-2 infection (dated by TCRdb to about 2021). Describing the broader study: Because TCR sequencing was done on bulk RNA from unsorted whole blood, the alpha and beta chains could not be paired. The study at large found these results: VDJdb matching was skewed toward anti-spike CD8 responses and likely underestimated virus-specific expansions by missing private and CD4 specificities.

Taken from cysteine to phenylalanine, the CDR3 has 15 residues. Solely the CDR3 DNA is kept, with 45 bases framed from the first base. A word on this clonotype: Its cognate antigen has yet to be identified. Base qualities are not at hand, and no much larger clone is one base apart.

A case-control design nested within a healthcare worker cohort in London, UK, was used, with weekly nasopharyngeal swab PCR tests and blood sampling performed. Healthcare workers were recruited during the week of the UK lockdown, between 23 and 31 March 2020, and followed weekly for up to about 16 weeks. Libraries were prepared through 5' RACE. The instrument was a NextSeq 500. To correct for sequencing error and PCR bias, the TCR library protocol tagged individual cDNA molecules with unique molecular identifiers. Both TCR alpha and beta chains were sequenced, and tight co-correlation was observed between alpha and beta sequence abundances in each sample. The authors' analysis ran thus. Decombinator V4 was used to annotate the V gene, J gene and CDR3 of the TCR sequences. Expanded TCRs were defined as changing significantly between any two time points under a Poisson model with p below 0.0001. TCR abundances were normalised to the total number of TCRs sequenced in each sample and reported as counts per million. MAIT TCRs were defined by TRAV1-2 paired with TRAJ12, TRAJ20 or TRAJ33, and iNKT TCRs by TRAV10 paired with TRAJ18. A search of VDJdb, accessed on 1 November 2021, was run for TCRs annotated to CMV, EBV and SARS-CoV-2, with TCRs annotated for multiple antigens excluded. Using fastp at Q25 and MiXCR, TCRdb reprocessed the public reads and kept productive beta chains. Each entry is one CDR3 protein sequence, shown with its most common DNA and genes. What appears here as the V and J calls and clone size reflects TCRdb's work, not the paper's. Present in this sample are about 110,000 distinct CDR3 sequences, about 12% of which were seen just once. The ten largest clones represent approximately 3.1% of the sample.

The chain couples TRBV21-1 to TRBJ1-5; the D call TRBD1 from the table was never checked on the DNA. TRBV21-1 is a known pseudogene. This clonotype was sampled from an adult who was a healthcare worker with PCR-confirmed SARS-CoV-2 infection or an uninfected control (not recorded which). The sample taken for sequencing was whole blood. The CDR3 region: CASSKEGRENQPQHF. The base sequence is TGTGCCAGCAGCAAAGAGGGCAGGGAGAATCAGCCCCAGCATTTT.